This TCR beta chain was captured by sequencing in a study of T-cell reconstitution after alpha-beta-depleted transplantation in children (dated by TCRdb to 2016 to 2017). Concerning the study at large: T-cell immune reconstitution after TCRalphabeta/CD19-depleted allogeneic hematopoietic cell transplantation in children was quantitatively tracked in the study by means of TCR repertoire profiling.

From the germline V gene (reference sequence), CDR1 is DFQATT and CDR2 is SNEGSKA. From the cysteine up to the phenylalanine, the CDR3 has a length of 18 residues. The read is trimmed to its CDR3 DNA, 54 bases read in frame from base 1. V loses 0 bases of germline sequence and J loses 4 bases, and the interval between the two ends is 22 bases. Preparation of the library involved PCR. The data were produced on an Illumina HiSeq 2500. To normalize quantification of the TCRbeta repertoire, the TCR libraries were built with molecular barcoding that relied on unique molecular identifiers. The public sequencing data were trimmed at Q25 with fastp and processed into clonotypes with MiXCR by TCRdb, which kept only in-frame beta chains. Every CDR3 protein is listed once, alongside the most common genes and DNA of its rows. The sample has around 680,000 distinct CDR3 sequences on record, 16% of them singletons. Around 0.96% of the sample is in the top ten clones.

This clonotype was seen a handful of times. The clone's antigen remains unknown. There are no base qualities to consult, and no much larger clone falls within one base. The rearranged segments are TRBV20-1 and TRBJ2-1; TRBD2 is a weak D gene call, 6 bases matching. The specimen comprised PBMCs from the stem cell graft donor, sampled from the stem cell graft. This sequence originates from a human donor who donated a stem cell graft to a child with acute myeloid leukemia. The CDR3 is CSARDPLSGGLKYNEQFF. The bases are TGCAGTGCTAGAGATCCCCTATCCGGGGGATTGAAATACAATGAGCAGTTCTTC.